What follows are 24 T cell receptor beta chains derived from one specimen sequenced in a study of brain T cells in children with intractable seizures. The time point: blood from clinic visit 5 months post-surgery; TSC patient then seizure free. Clones were read by immunoSEQ multiplex PCR, and TCRdb kept only the in-frame ones, dropping some. The table has about 340,000 clones, 85% to 95% seen once; the top ten hold approximately 5%. The sequencing used peripheral blood, collected about 5 months after surgery. These receptors were taken from a boy in the first two years of life with tuberous sclerosis and intractable seizures.

The chain links TRBV5-8 to TRBJ1-2; D unresolved. Trimming removed 4 bases at V and 8 bases at J, with 15 bases between. The CDR3 length is 13 residues. Germline V CDR1 and CDR2: SGHTS, YDEGEE. This CDR3 is CASSLSGFHGYTF. CDR3 bases: TGTGCCAGCAGCCTTTCAGGTTTCCACGGCTACACCTTC.

This clone was detected many times. This sequence joins TRBV7-9 and TRBJ1-3, with 8 bases matching TRBD1. CDR1 is SEHNR, CDR2 FQNEAQ, per germline (reference sequence). The trim removed 5 bases at V and 0 bases at J, leaving 3 bases unmatched. The CDR3 has 15 amino acids. The CDR3 DNA sequence: TGTGCCAGCAGCACCACAGGGGGCTCTGGAAACACCATATATTTT. It specifies CASSTTGGSGNTIYF.

This chain joins TRBV5-4 and TRBJ1-1; D is ambiguous. Between the trimmed V and J ends, which lost 4 bases and 1 base, there was a span of 14 bases. CDR3 length equals 15 residues. Germline CDR1 and CDR2: SGHNT and YYREEE (reference sequence). CDR3 sequence: CASSPWMAGNTEAFF. The CDR3 DNA reads as TGTGCCAGCAGCCCGTGGATGGCCGGGAACACTGAAGCTTTCTTT.

The genes are TRBV3-1 (or the pseudogene TRBV3-2) and TRBJ1-5; D is uncertain. The CDR3 is 17 residues long. Trimming shortened V by 2 bases and J by 7 bases, and 21 bases separated the two germline ends. Germline V gene data show CDR1 as LGHDT and CDR2 as YNNKEL (reference sequence). The DNA of the CDR3 is TGTGCCAGCAGCCAAACAGCTAAAGGGCTCGCTCACCAGCCCCAGCATTTT. Its translation: CASSQTAKGLAHQPQHF.

This sequence joins TRBV20-1 and TRBJ1-2; D is undetermined. The germline V gene has CDR1 DFQATT and CDR2 SNEGSKA (reference sequence). The CDR3 extends over 13 amino acids. V gave up 3 bases and J gave up 4 bases, with 12 bases separating them. As DNA, the CDR3 is TGCAGTGCTAGTCCCCGGGGTACCTATGGCTACACCTTC. It translates to CSASPRGTYGYTF.

This rearrangement joins TRBV5-1 to TRBJ2-5, with a weak D call TRBD2 (5 bases). The CDR3 runs to 13 residues. The V and J ends lost 0 bases and 4 bases respectively, with 7 bases between them. Germline V gene sequence: CDR1 SGHRS, CDR2 YFSETQ. CDR3 in DNA: TGCGCCAGCAGCTTGGGGAGCGGAGAGACCCAGTACTTC. Its protein is CASSLGSGETQYF.

This sequence joins TRBV5-8 and TRBJ1-4, with D hard to call. Trimming pared 0 bases from V and 8 bases from J, leaving 11 bases between. The CDR3 has 14 amino acids. Germline CDR1 SGHTS, CDR2 YDEGEE. Written as DNA, the CDR3 is TGTGCCAGCAGCTTGGATTCAGGAGACGAAAAACTGTTTTTT. This encodes CASSLDSGDEKLFF.

The chain has TRBV2 and TRBJ2-6; D tentatively reads TRBD1 or TRBD2 (5 bases each). The V end lost 9 bases, the J end lost 0 bases, and 18 bases lay between the germline ends. The germline V gene encodes CDR1 SNHLY and CDR2 FYNNEI. The CDR3 length is 17 residues. DNA of the CDR3: TGTGCCAGTCTACCGGGGCGGTTGGTCTCTGGGGCCAACGTCCTGACTTTC. Translated: CASLPGRLVSGANVLTF.

This clone was seen a single time. The chain uses TRBV15 and TRBJ2-6; 7 bases are shared with TRBD1. Germline lookup yields CDR1 LNHNV and CDR2 YYDKDF (reference sequence). V lost 3 bases to trimming and J lost 4 bases; unmatched junction nucleotides: 12. The CDR3 loop spans 18 amino acids. The CDR3 sequence: CATSSVQGLAVGANVLTF. CDR3 sequence (DNA): TGTGCCACCAGCAGCGTACAGGGGCTTGCAGTGGGGGCCAACGTCCTGACTTTC.

The chain uses TRBV6-9 and TRBJ1-1; perhaps TRBD1 as D (5 bases). V lost 6 bases and J lost 3, with 14 bases in between. Germline V CDR1 and CDR2: MNHGY, SVAAGI. There are 14 residues in the CDR3. This chain's CDR3 is CASSTSGTHTEAFF. Here the CDR3 DNA reads TGTGCCAGCAGCACATCCGGGACCCACACTGAAGCTTTCTTT.

The chain joins TRBV7-9 to TRBJ1-4; D unclear. The germline CDR1 and CDR2 sequences are SEHNR and FQNEAQ (reference sequence). The V and J ends lost 1 base and 8 bases respectively, with 14 bases between them. The CDR3 length is 15 residues. The CDR3 sequence is CASSLVGIGKEKLFF. CDR3 sequence (DNA): TGTGCCAGCAGCTTAGTGGGCATAGGAAAGGAAAAACTGTTTTTT.

This clone was counted between two and nine times. This chain connects TRBV6-7 to TRBJ1-2; D is unresolved. TRBV6-7 is an ORF, with its function uncertain. V lost 7 bases, J lost 4 bases, and 16 bases lay in between. The CDR3 is made up of 14 amino acids. CDR3 sequence (DNA): TGTGCCAGCATCGGGCCGCCGGGGATCTATGGCTACACCTTC. Protein sequence: CASIGPPGIYGYTF.

This chain uses TRBV7-9 with TRBJ2-7, with 9 bases identical to TRBD1. J was trimmed by 6 bases and V by 3 bases; bases with no gene match: 6. CDR1 SEHNR and CDR2 FQNEAQ come from the germline V gene (reference sequence). This CDR3 has 14 amino acids. The CDR3 spells CASSFATGGGEQYF. In nucleotides, the CDR3 is TGTGCCAGCAGCTTTGCGACAGGGGGTGGCGAGCAGTACTTC.

This sequence joins TRBV30 and TRBJ1-2, with D possibly matching TRBD1 (5 bases). This CDR3 spans 13 amino acids. Germline loops: CDR1 GTSNPN, CDR2 SVGIG (reference sequence). V lost 4 bases, J lost 7 bases, and 16 bases lay in between. The CDR3 DNA sequence: TGTGCCTGGAACCATAAAAGGGGAGTTGGCTACACCTTC. Translating gives CAWNHKRGVGYTF.

This rearrangement joins TRBV27 to TRBJ1-2; D is undetermined. Trimming cost V 3 bases and J 5 bases, with 10 bases left between them. The CDR3 totals 13 residues. Germline CDR1 is MNHEY and CDR2 is SMNVEV (reference sequence). CDR3 region: CASSLGPYYGYTF. CDR3 nucleotides: TGTGCCAGCAGTTTGGGTCCCTATTATGGCTACACCTTC.

This clone was seen a few times. V gene TRBV4-1 combines with J gene TRBJ2-7, with D hard to call. CDR1 and CDR2 (germline): MGHRA, YSYEKL. Trimming cost V 2 bases and J 2 bases, with 10 bases left between them. This CDR3 has 14 residues. CDR3 bases: TGCGCCAGCAGCCAACCCGGACGCACCTACGAGCAGTACTTC. Its protein is CASSQPGRTYEQYF.

The chain carries TRBV4-2 and TRBJ2-1; 10 bases are a match to TRBD1. This CDR3 is 16 amino acids long. Germline-derived CDR1 and CDR2 are LGHNA and YNFKEQ. V trimming: 5 bases; J trimming: 3 bases; junction bases outside the gene matches: 7. CDR3 region: CASSSAGTGDYNEQFF. The DNA for the CDR3 is TGTGCCAGCAGCTCCGCCGGGACAGGGGACTACAATGAGCAGTTCTTC.

The chain couples TRBV6-1 to TRBJ1-1; no clear D. The V gene lost 2 bases and the J gene lost 1 base, with 5 bases spanning the gap. Germline V gene data show CDR1 as MNHNS and CDR2 as SASEGT. The length of the CDR3 is 13 residues. The CDR3 protein is CASSEFRNTEAFF. CDR3 DNA sequence: TGTGCCAGCAGTGAATTTAGGAACACTGAAGCTTTCTTT.

The rearrangement links TRBV7-2 to TRBJ2-3; D might be TRBD2 (5 bases). V lost 2 bases and J 1 base, leaving 13 bases between the germline ends. The germline V gene encodes CDR1 SGHTA and CDR2 FQGNSA. This CDR3 is built from 16 residues. The DNA for the CDR3 is TGTGCCAGCAGCTTATTGCGGGCTAGGGGCACAGATACGCAGTATTTT. It yields the protein CASSLLRARGTDTQYF.

The chain joins TRBV10-3 to TRBJ1-4; unclear D gene. There are 13 residues in the CDR3. Germline CDR1 reads ENHRY; CDR2 reads SYGVKD. V dropped 0 bases and J dropped 8 bases, with 7 bases sitting between them. CDR3 loop: CAISESFVEKLFF. CDR3 DNA sequence: TGTGCCATCAGTGAGTCGTTTGTAGAAAAACTGTTTTTT.

The V call is TRBV29-1, the J call TRBJ1-1; D ambiguous. V shed 2 bases and J shed 0 bases, with 4 bases lying between them. The CDR3 consists of 12 residues. Per the germline V gene, CDR1 is SQVTM and CDR2 is ANQGSEA. Written as DNA, the CDR3 is TGCAGCGTTGAACAGATGAACACTGAAGCTTTCTTT. Translating gives CSVEQMNTEAFF.

Details on this clone: The same CDR3 arises from other DNA sequences in this sample as well. The chain combines TRBV4-1 with TRBJ2-5, with 9 bases matching TRBD2. Germline CDR1 and CDR2: MGHRA and YSYEKL. V trimming: 0 bases; J trimming: 5 bases; junction bases outside the gene matches: 16. The CDR3 is made up of 19 amino acids. CDR3 sequence (DNA): TGCGCCAGCAGCCAAGATCCCCATAGGAGGGGCGGGAGGGGGGAGACCCAGTACTTC. Its translation: CASSQDPHRRGGRGETQYF.

Points on this clone: A read error may produce the germline difference seen at one junction end. This rearrangement joins TRBV6-6 to TRBJ2-3; 8 bases are a match to TRBD2. CDR3 length: 16 residues. Germline CDR1 MNHNY, CDR2 SVGAGI (reference sequence). In DNA, the CDR3 is TGTGCCAGCAGTGACTCGGGACTAGGGAGAACAGATACGCAGTATTTT. Encoded protein: CASSDSGLGRTDTQYF.

This chain links TRBV6-4 with TRBJ2-3; no clear D gene. The CDR3 length is 12 residues. CDR1 and CDR2 (germline): MRHNA, SNTAGT. CDR3 coding DNA: TGTGTCCTACTCACTTGGGCAGATACGCAGTATTTT. Encoded protein: CVLLTWADTQYF.